This TCR beta chain was found in a study of blood T cell repertoires in COVID-19. The sample holds one count of this clone. V lost 5 bases to trimming and J lost 2 bases; unmatched junction nucleotides: 7. This CDR3 comprises 15 residues. The germline CDR1 and CDR2 sequences are MNHEY and SVGEGT. Original processing methods: Nucleated cell number was recorded as an estimate derived from reference gene primer amplification. TCRdb keeps only in-frame clones here, not all; method: immunoSEQ multiplex PCR. D and trimming come from the DNA, and the V and J calls and clone size come from that table. The sample gives 50,000 to 60,000 clones, around 83% of which show up once; 6.9% is in the top ten.

The chain couples TRBV6-2 or TRBV6-3 to TRBJ1-1, with 8 bases that match TRBD1. Source material: peripheral blood. The receptor's source is a man between 65 and 79 years old with active COVID-19. Here the CDR3 reads CASSATTGVNTEAFF. The CDR3 bases are TGTGCCAGCAGTGCCACGACAGGGGTAAACACTGAAGCTTTCTTT.